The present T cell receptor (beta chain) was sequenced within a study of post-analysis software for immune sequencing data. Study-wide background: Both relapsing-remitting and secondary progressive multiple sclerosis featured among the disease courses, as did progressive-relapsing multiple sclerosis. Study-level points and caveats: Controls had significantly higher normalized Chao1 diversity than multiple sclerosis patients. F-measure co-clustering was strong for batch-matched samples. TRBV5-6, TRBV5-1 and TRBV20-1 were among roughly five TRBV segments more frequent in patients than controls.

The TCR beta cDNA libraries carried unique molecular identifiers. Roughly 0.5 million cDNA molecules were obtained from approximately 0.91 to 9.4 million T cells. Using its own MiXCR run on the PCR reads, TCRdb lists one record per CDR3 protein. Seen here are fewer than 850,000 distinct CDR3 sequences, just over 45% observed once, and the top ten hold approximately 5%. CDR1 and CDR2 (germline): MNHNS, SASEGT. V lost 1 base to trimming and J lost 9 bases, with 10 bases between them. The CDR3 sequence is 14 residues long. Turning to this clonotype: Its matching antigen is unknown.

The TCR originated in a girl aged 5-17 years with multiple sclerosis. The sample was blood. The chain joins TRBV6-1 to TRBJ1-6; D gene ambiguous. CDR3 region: CASSEGQVVSPLHF. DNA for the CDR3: TGTGCCAGCAGTGAAGGCCAGGTTGTTTCACCCCTCCACTTT.